This TCR beta chain was identified during a study of CD8+ T cells in alopecia areata. Overall study findings and caveats: An increase in clonality over normal scalp was evident in lesional scalp, especially alopecia totalis/universalis. Patients shared TCRs less clearly than mice did, possibly owing to HLA.

As for treatment: oral pan-JAK inhibitor, 5-10 mg twice daily. The investigators collected lesional scalp punch biopsies and peripheral blood from alopecia areata patients. Sorting of PBMCs yielded the CD4+ and CD8+ T cells. V lost 6 bases to trimming and J lost 6 bases, with 5 bases between them. The CDR3 totals 9 residues. Germline CDR1 SQVTM, CDR2 ANQGSEA. The authors extracted RNA and reverse transcribed it into cDNA as the sequencing template. Some clones are missing from TCRdb's copy, which holds only in-frame ones; the method was immunoSEQ multiplex PCR. Of about 260,000 clones detected, 60% appear once; the ten largest clones hold 0.8% to 1%. Concerning this clone itself: The antigen remains unidentified.

The source of this sequence is a human donor with alopecia areata. The specimen was CD4+ T cells sorted from blood, collected at week 52, from a patient treated with tofacitinib. The chain joins TRBV29-1 to TRBJ1-1; D uncertain. The CDR3 is CSVQPEAFF. The CDR3 region has the DNA TGCAGCGTACAGCCTGAAGCTTTCTTT.